What follows is one T cell receptor beta chain and its context. The data derive from a study of control samples from healthy donors and cancer patients. This CDR3 region has 14 residues. The V end lost 7 bases, the J end lost 3 bases, and 12 bases lay between the germline ends. Per germline, CDR1 SNHLY and CDR2 FYNNEI. The repertoire was sequenced with immunoSEQ multiplex PCR; TCRdb's copy has only in-frame clones and lacks some. Altogether some 99,000 clones are present, approximately 90% being singletons, with the ten largest covering about 4.7%. The chain carries TRBV2 and TRBJ2-2, with TRBD1 as a possible D gene (5 bases). The sequence came from a human donor in good health. The donor label of this sample is uncertain. The source material was blood. As DNA, the CDR3 is TGTGCCAGCATAGCAGGGCCGGACACCGGGGAGCTGTTTTTT. This translates into CASIAGPDTGELFF.